These T cell receptor beta chains were read from a single sample in a study of cytomegalovirus exposure and HLA in healthy donors. Sequencing was performed with immunoSEQ multiplex PCR; in TCRdb, only in-frame clones are kept and a portion is missing. The sample has 85,000 to 100,000 clones, roughly 67% seen once. Sequencing was done on a sample of PBMCs. The source of these receptors is a human donor in good health. CDR3s include the opening cysteine and the closing phenylalanine or tryptophan. Each record gives: CDR3 protein, J gene, V gene.

CDR3aa: CASSEGWAGAYNEQFF
j_gene: TRBJ2-1
v_gene: TRBV6-1

CDR3aa: CASSLGIAYEQYF
j_gene: TRBJ2-7
v_gene: TRBV5-4

CDR3aa: CARSSGIRGEQYF
j_gene: TRBJ2-7
v_gene: TRBV5-3

CDR3aa: CATSSVRQGDTQYF
j_gene: TRBJ2-3
v_gene: TRBV15

CDR3aa: CASSHRESTSTDTQYF
j_gene: TRBJ2-3
v_gene: TRBV7-6

CDR3aa: CASRLAGVYEQYF
j_gene: TRBJ2-7
v_gene: TRBV6-5

CDR3aa: CASSPPTGTTDTQYF
j_gene: TRBJ2-3
v_gene: TRBV18

CDR3aa: CAITQGLARSNEQFF
j_gene: TRBJ2-1
v_gene: TRBV10-3

CDR3aa: CASSNYRNTEAFF
j_gene: TRBJ1-1
v_gene: TRBV7-2

CDR3aa: CASSPTGVNEKLFF
j_gene: TRBJ1-4
v_gene: TRBV5-1

CDR3aa: CASRPGQMRGQFF
j_gene: TRBJ2-1
v_gene: TRBV19

CDR3aa: CASLVPEGQGVFTGELFF
j_gene: TRBJ2-2
v_gene: TRBV19

CDR3aa: CASSPGAGTGELFF
j_gene: TRBJ2-2
v_gene: TRBV9

CDR3aa: CASSLGAPNLAEAFF
j_gene: TRBJ1-1
v_gene: TRBV13

CDR3aa: CASSSVGANVLTF
j_gene: TRBJ2-6
v_gene: TRBV5-6

CDR3aa: CASKGSRGYNEQFF
j_gene: TRBJ2-1
v_gene: TRBV11-3

CDR3aa: CATSHDKNQPQHF
j_gene: TRBJ1-5
v_gene: TRBV10-3

CDR3aa: CASSVALQAQETQYF
j_gene: TRBJ2-5
v_gene: TRBV9

CDR3aa: CASSSGTGGFYEQFF
j_gene: TRBJ2-1
v_gene: TRBV7-9

CDR3aa: CASSLAMNYGYTF
j_gene: TRBJ1-2
v_gene: TRBV7-2

CDR3aa: CASSLDTNYGYTF
j_gene: TRBJ1-2
v_gene: TRBV7-2

CDR3aa: CASSRQGNYGYTF
j_gene: TRBJ1-2
v_gene: TRBV6-5

CDR3aa: CASSPGTGDNTEAFF
j_gene: TRBJ1-1
v_gene: TRBV18

CDR3aa: CASSLGGSSYNSPLHF
j_gene: TRBJ1-6
v_gene: TRBV7-6

CDR3aa: CAISESRSSGANVLTF
j_gene: TRBJ2-6
v_gene: TRBV10-3

CDR3aa: CASSQDRPTGQYF
j_gene: TRBJ2-7
v_gene: TRBV14

CDR3aa: CASSSWTSGGNGELFF
j_gene: TRBJ2-2
v_gene: TRBV19

CDR3aa: CASSVLAELTGELFF
j_gene: TRBJ2-2
v_gene: TRBV9

CDR3aa: CASSQRGTEKLFF
j_gene: TRBJ1-4
v_gene: TRBV4-3

CDR3aa: CASRLTGNTEAFF
j_gene: TRBJ1-1
v_gene: TRBV7-9

CDR3aa: CASSRYSGGALGETQYF
j_gene: TRBJ2-5
v_gene: TRBV5-1

CDR3aa: CASSQGAGGTGNEQFF
j_gene: TRBJ2-1
v_gene: TRBV4-2

CDR3aa: CASSLAGAFEETQYF
j_gene: TRBJ2-5
v_gene: TRBV2

CDR3aa: CASSFIGASKAKNIQYF
j_gene: TRBJ2-4
v_gene: TRBV7-9

CDR3aa: CASSSADRTGDTIYF
j_gene: TRBJ1-3
v_gene: TRBV7-3

CDR3aa: CASSLKELQGAGELFF
j_gene: TRBJ2-2
v_gene: TRBV5-1

CDR3aa: CASSAPGTGGFGVITEAFF
j_gene: TRBJ1-1
v_gene: TRBV7-9

CDR3aa: CASSQGTRNTEAFF
j_gene: TRBJ1-1
v_gene: TRBV5-4

CDR3aa: CASSRKRTGQAPGQPQHF
j_gene: TRBJ1-5
v_gene: TRBV5-4

CDR3aa: CASSSVYEQFF
j_gene: TRBJ2-1
v_gene: TRBV7-9

CDR3aa: CASSPRDTFTDTQYF
j_gene: TRBJ2-3
v_gene: TRBV7-2

CDR3aa: CASSWTGGGKETQYF
j_gene: TRBJ2-5
v_gene: TRBV19

CDR3aa: CASSFGQGPKTEAFF
j_gene: TRBJ1-1
v_gene: TRBV7-8

CDR3aa: CASSVTGNTIYF
j_gene: TRBJ1-3
v_gene: TRBV2

CDR3aa: CASSRTGYEQYF
j_gene: TRBJ2-7
v_gene: TRBV6-5

CDR3aa: CASSLSPGLLSNEAFF
j_gene: TRBJ1-1
v_gene: TRBV7-6

CDR3aa: CASSSLLRGRDHGYTF
j_gene: TRBJ1-2
v_gene: TRBV7-9

CDR3aa: CASSLRVGGAYTGELFF
j_gene: TRBJ2-2
v_gene: TRBV7-2

CDR3aa: CASSGRGSTGELFF
j_gene: TRBJ2-2
v_gene: TRBV7-2

CDR3aa: CASFDLVGETQYF
j_gene: TRBJ2-5
v_gene: TRBV5-1

CDR3aa: CASSFLDPTPGELFF
j_gene: TRBJ2-2
v_gene: TRBV5-5

CDR3aa: CASSVASGGAQDTQYF
j_gene: TRBJ2-3
v_gene: TRBV9

CDR3aa: CASSLLTGMSNQPQHF
j_gene: TRBJ1-5
v_gene: TRBV5-6